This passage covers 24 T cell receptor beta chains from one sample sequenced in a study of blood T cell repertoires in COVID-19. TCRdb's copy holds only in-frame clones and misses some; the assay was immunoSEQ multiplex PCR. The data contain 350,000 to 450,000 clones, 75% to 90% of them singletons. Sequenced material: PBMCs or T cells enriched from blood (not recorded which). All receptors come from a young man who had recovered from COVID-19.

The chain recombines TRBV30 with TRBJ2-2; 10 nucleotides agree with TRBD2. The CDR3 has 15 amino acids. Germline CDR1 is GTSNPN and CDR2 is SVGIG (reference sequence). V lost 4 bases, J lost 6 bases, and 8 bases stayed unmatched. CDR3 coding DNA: TGTGCCTGGAATCCTAGCGGGAGTTATGCCGGGGAGCTGTTTTTT. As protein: CAWNPSGSYAGELFF.

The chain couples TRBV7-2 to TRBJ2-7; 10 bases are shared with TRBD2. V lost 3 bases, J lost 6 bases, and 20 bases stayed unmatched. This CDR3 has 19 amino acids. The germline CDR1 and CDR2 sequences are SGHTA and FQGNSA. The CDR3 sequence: CASSLWIVGLAGEGGEQYF. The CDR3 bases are TGTGCCAGCAGCTTGTGGATCGTCGGGCTAGCGGGAGAAGGTGGCGAGCAGTACTTC.

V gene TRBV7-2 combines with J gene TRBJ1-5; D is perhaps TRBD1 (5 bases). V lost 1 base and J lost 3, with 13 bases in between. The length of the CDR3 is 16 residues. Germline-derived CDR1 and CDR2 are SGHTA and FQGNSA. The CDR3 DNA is TGTGCCAGCAGCTTAGGGTCGGGGGGACCCAATCAGCCCCAGCATTTT. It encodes CASSLGSGGPNQPQHF.

The CDR3 region is CAIGQSSYEQYF. As DNA, the CDR3 is TGTGCCATCGGACAGTCTTCTTACGAGCAGTACTTC. This rearrangement joins TRBV28 to TRBJ2-7, with a tentative D call TRBD1 (6 bases). CDR1 and CDR2 (germline): MDHEN, SYDVKM. The V and J ends lost 10 bases and 4 bases respectively, with 14 bases between them. The CDR3 extends over 12 amino acids.

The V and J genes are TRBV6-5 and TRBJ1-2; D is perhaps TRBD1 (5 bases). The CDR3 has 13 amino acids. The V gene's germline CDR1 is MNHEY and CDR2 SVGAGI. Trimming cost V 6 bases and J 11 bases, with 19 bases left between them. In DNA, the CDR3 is TGTGCCAGCAGAGGATCCGGGACTGAGTCGTACACCTTC. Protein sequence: CASRGSGTESYTF.

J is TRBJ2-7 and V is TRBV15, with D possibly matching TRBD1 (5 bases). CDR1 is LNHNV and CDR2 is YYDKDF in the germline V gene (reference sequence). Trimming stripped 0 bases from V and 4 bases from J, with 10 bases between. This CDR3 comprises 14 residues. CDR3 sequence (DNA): TGTGCCACCAGCAGAGATAGGGGTAGATACGAGCAGTACTTC. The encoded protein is CATSRDRGRYEQYF.

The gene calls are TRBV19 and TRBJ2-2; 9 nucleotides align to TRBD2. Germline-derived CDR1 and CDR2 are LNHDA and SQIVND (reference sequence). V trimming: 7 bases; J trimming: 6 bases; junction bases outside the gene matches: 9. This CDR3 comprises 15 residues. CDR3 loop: CASTRLLAGSGELFF. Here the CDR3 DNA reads TGTGCCAGTACTCGGTTGCTAGCGGGATCCGGGGAGCTGTTTTTT.

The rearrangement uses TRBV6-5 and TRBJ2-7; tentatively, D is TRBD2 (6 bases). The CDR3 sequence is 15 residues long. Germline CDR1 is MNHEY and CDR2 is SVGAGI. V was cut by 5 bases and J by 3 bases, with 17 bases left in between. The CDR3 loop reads CASSLDPGDYYEQYF. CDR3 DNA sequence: TGTGCCAGCAGTCTCGACCCGGGAGACTACTACGAGCAGTACTTC.

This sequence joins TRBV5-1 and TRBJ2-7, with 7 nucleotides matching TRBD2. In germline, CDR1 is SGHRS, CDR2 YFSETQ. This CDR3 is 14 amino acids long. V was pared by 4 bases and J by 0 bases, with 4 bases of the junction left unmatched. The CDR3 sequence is CASSLLADSYEQYF. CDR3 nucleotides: TGCGCCAGCAGCCTCCTAGCGGACTCCTACGAGCAGTACTTC.

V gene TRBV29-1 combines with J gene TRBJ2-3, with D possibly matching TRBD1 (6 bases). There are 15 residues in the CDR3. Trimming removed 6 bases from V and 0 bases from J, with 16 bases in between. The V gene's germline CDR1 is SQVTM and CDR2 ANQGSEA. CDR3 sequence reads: CSVVGDRRSTDTQYF. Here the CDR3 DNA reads TGCAGCGTCGTAGGAGACAGGAGAAGCACAGATACGCAGTATTTT.

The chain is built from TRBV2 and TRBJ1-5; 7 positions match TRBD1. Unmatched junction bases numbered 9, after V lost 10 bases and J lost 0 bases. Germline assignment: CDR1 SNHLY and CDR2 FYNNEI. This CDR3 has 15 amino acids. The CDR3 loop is CATKGGTDSNQPQHF. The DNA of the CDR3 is TGTGCCACCAAAGGGGGGACAGATAGCAATCAGCCCCAGCATTTT.

The CDR3 DNA follows: TGTGCCAGCAGGAGACTAGCGGGAGACGAGCAGTACTTC. It is translated as CASRRLAGDEQYF. This chain joins TRBV6-6 and TRBJ2-7; 12 nucleotides match TRBD2. Per the germline V gene, CDR1 is MNHNY and CDR2 is SVGAGI (reference sequence). V gave up 6 bases and J gave up 5 bases; unmatched junction bases: 2. The length of the CDR3 is 13 residues.

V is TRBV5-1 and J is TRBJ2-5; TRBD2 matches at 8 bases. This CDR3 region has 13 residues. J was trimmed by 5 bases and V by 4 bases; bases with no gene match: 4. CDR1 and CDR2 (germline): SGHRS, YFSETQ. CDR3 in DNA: TGCGCCAGCAGCAGCGGGAGACTGGAGACCCAGTACTTC. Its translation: CASSSGRLETQYF.

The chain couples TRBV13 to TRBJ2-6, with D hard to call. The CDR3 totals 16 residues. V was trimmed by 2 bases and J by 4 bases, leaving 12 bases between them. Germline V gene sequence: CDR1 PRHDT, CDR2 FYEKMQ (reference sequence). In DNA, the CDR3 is TGTGCCAGCAGCTTAACTTTGACTGGGGGGGCCAACGTCCTGACTTTC. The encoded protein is CASSLTLTGGANVLTF.

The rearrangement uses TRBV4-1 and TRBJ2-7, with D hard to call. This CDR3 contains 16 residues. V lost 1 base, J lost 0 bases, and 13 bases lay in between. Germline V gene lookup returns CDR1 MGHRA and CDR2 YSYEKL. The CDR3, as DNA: TGCGCCAGCAGCCAAGCGGTATCTACTGACTCCTACGAGCAGTACTTC. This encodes CASSQAVSTDSYEQYF.

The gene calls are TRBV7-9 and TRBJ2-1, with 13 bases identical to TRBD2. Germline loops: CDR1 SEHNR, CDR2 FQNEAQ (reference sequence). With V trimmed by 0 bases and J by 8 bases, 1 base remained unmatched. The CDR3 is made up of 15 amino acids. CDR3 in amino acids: CASSLATSGRYEQFF. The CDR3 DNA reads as TGTGCCAGCAGCTTAGCGACTAGCGGGAGGTATGAGCAGTTCTTC.

The CDR3 DNA is TGCGCCAGCAGCTTGGGGAACGGACACACAGATACGCAGTATTTT. It codes for CASSLGNGHTDTQYF. The V and J genes are TRBV5-1 and TRBJ2-3; D might be TRBD1 (5 bases). The CDR3 consists of 15 residues. Germline V lookup: CDR1 SGHRS, CDR2 YFSETQ. Trimming took 0 bases from V and 2 from J, leaving 10 bases between them.

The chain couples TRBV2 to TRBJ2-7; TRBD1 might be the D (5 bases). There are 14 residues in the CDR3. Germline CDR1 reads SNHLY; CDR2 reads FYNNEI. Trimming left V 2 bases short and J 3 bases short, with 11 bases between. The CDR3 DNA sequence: TGTGCCAGCAGTGAAAGGGGCATCGGCTACGAGCAGTACTTC. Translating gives CASSERGIGYEQYF.

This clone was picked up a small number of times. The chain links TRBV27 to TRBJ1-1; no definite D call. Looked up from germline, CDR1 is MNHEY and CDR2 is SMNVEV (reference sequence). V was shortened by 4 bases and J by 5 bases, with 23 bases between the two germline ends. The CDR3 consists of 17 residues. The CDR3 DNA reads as TGTGCCAGCAGTTCCTATTGGGGAGAACGGGGTAGGACTGAAGCTTTCTTT. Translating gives CASSSYWGERGRTEAFF.

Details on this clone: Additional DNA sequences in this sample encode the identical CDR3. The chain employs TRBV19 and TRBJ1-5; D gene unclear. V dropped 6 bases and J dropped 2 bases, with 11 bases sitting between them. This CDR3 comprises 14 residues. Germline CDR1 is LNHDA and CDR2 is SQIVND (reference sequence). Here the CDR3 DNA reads TGTGCCAGTAGCGGAACCGGGGGCAATCAGCCCCAGCATTTT. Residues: CASSGTGGNQPQHF.

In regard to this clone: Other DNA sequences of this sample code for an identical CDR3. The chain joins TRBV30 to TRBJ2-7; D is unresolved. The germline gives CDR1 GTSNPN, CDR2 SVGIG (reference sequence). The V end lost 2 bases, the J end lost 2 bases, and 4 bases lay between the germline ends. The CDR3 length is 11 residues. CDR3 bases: TGTGCCTGGAGTATTACCTACGAGCAGTACTTC. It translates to CAWSITYEQYF.

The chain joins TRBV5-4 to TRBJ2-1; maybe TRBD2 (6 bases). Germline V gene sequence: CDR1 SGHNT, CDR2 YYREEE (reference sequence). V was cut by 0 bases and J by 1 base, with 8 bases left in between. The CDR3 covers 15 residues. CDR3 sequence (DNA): TGTGCCAGCAGCTTGGCGGGAGTTTCCTACAATGAGCAGTTCTTC. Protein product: CASSLAGVSYNEQFF.

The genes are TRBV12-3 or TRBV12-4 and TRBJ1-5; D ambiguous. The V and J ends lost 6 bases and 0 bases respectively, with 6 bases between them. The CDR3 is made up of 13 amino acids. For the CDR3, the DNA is TGTGCCAGCAGCGGACTTAGCAATCAGCCCCAGCATTTT. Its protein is CASSGLSNQPQHF.

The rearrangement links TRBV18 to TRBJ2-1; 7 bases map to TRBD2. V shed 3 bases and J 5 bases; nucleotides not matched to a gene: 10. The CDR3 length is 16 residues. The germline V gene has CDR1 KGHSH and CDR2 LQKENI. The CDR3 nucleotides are TGTGCCAGCTCACCCGGCTGGGAGGGAGCTGACAATGAGCAGTTCTTC. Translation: CASSPGWEGADNEQFF.